These 23 T cell receptor beta chains were all obtained from the same sample, sequenced in a study of CD8 T cells in ankylosing spondylitis. TCRdb fed the 5' RACE reads into MiXCR, producing one record per CDR3 protein. The table shows roughly 150,000 distinct CDR3 sequences, with roughly 34% occurring only once. Sequences were obtained from synovial fluid, either unsorted or a sorted T cell fraction (not recorded which). These receptors originate from a male donor with ankylosing spondylitis.

The gene calls are TRBV7-9 and TRBJ2-1, with 8 bases aligning to TRBD2. The V segment lost 0 bases and the J segment 9 bases; nucleotides outside the gene matches: 7. Per the germline V gene, CDR1 is SEHNR and CDR2 is FQNEAQ (reference sequence). The length of the CDR3 is 15 residues. The DNA for the CDR3 is TGTGCCAGCAGCTTAGCGCGAGCGGGAGCAGGTGAGCAGTTCTTC. Translated: CASSLARAGAGEQFF.

The gene calls are TRBV7-2 and TRBJ2-1; TRBD2 aligns across 7 bases. Germline CDR1 and CDR2: SGHTA and FQGNSA. The CDR3 loop spans 17 amino acids. After removal of 2 bases from V and 4 bases from J, the junction contained 11 bases not matched to a gene. The CDR3 loop reads CASSLPTSPKGYNEQFF. The CDR3 coding sequence is TGTGCCAGCAGCTTACCGACTAGCCCTAAAGGATACAATGAGCAGTTCTTC.

The CDR3 nucleotides read TGCAGTGCTAGAGGCACCCACAGTGATAATTCACCCCTCCACTTT. It codes for CSARGTHSDNSPLHF. V is TRBV20-1 and J is TRBJ1-6; D not resolved. This CDR3 is 15 amino acids long. CDR1 and CDR2 (germline): DFQATT, SNEGSKA (reference sequence). Trimming took off 1 base at V and 5 bases at J, with 12 bases between the two ends.

In this sample, this clonotype turned up a few times. This chain links TRBV6-2 or TRBV6-3 with TRBJ1-1; D remains ambiguous. The CDR3 runs 15 residues. CDR1 and CDR2 (germline): MNHEY, SVGEGT. V shed 7 bases and J shed 2 bases, with 17 bases lying between them. Written as DNA, the CDR3 is TGTGCCAGCACCGGACGAATCGGAATAAACACTGAAGCTTTCTTT. It is translated as CASTGRIGINTEAFF.

Only a few counts were recorded for this clonotype. The chain links TRBV11-2 to TRBJ2-1; D unresolved. Trimming stripped 5 bases from V and 4 bases from J, with 18 bases between. The CDR3 has 16 residues. Germline V gives CDR1 SGHAT, CDR2 FQNNGV. CDR3 in amino acids: CASSPPDTTLYNEQFF. CDR3 coding DNA: TGTGCCAGCAGCCCCCCAGACACAACGCTATACAATGAGCAGTTCTTC.

This rearrangement joins TRBV18 to TRBJ1-2; possible D gene TRBD1, 6 bases. Trimming left V 2 bases short and J 6 bases short, with 13 bases between. This CDR3 is 14 amino acids long. CDR1 and CDR2 (germline): KGHSH, LQKENI. The chain's CDR3 is CASSPMSTGNGYTF. The CDR3, as DNA: TGTGCCAGCTCACCAATGTCGACAGGAAATGGCTACACCTTC.

This clonotype has more than one count but fewer than ten. V gene TRBV18 combines with J gene TRBJ2-4, with D possibly being TRBD2 (5 bases). Germline CDR1 and CDR2: KGHSH and LQKENI. Trimming took off 0 bases at V and 3 bases at J, with 9 bases between the two ends. This CDR3 spans 15 amino acids. The CDR3 nucleotides are TGTGCCAGCTCACCACCGTCGGACTTCAAAAACATTCAGTACTTC. Residues: CASSPPSDFKNIQYF.

This clonotype was seen only a few times. The chain recombines TRBV6-5 with TRBJ1-2; possibly TRBD1 for D (5 bases). The germline gives CDR1 MNHEY, CDR2 SVGAGI. The ends were cut back, 0 bases at V and 11 bases at J, with 16 bases in the middle. The CDR3 is made up of 14 amino acids. CDR3 DNA sequence: TGTGCCAGCAGTTACTCTGGTCAGGGCGGGGGGTACACCTTC. Translated, it gives CASSYSGQGGGYTF.

This clonotype was picked up many times. The chain recombines TRBV18 with TRBJ2-3, with D maybe TRBD2 (7 bases). Germline CDR1 is KGHSH and CDR2 is LQKENI. Trimming shortened V by 4 bases and J by 3 bases, and 14 bases separated the two germline ends. The CDR3 is 15 amino acids. CDR3 coding DNA: TGTGCCAGCTCACTGAACGGGGGGCAGACAGATACGCAGTATTTT. Its protein product is CASSLNGGQTDTQYF.

This clonotype has more than one count but fewer than ten. The rearrangement joins TRBV28 to TRBJ1-3; tentative D call: TRBD1 (6 bases). V was shortened by 6 bases and J by 0 bases, with 15 bases between the two germline ends. Germline V gene sequence: CDR1 MDHEN, CDR2 SYDVKM. This CDR3 is built from 16 residues. The CDR3 sequence is CASSLMGTLSGNTIYF. The CDR3 region has the DNA TGTGCCAGCAGCCTTATGGGGACACTCTCTGGAAACACCATATATTTT.

The V gene is TRBV7-2, the J gene TRBJ2-1; D perhaps matches TRBD2 (6 bases). The CDR3 consists of 14 residues. From germline, CDR1 is SGHTA and CDR2 FQGNSA. Trimming took 4 bases from V and 5 from J, leaving 12 bases between them. CDR3 nucleotides: TGTGCCAGCAGCTCCCGGTGGGGGGACAATGAGCAGTTCTTC. It specifies CASSSRWGDNEQFF.

This sequence joins TRBV18 and TRBJ1-3; D is unresolved. This CDR3 has 15 residues. Trimming shortened V by 2 bases and J by 0 bases, and 8 bases separated the two germline ends. CDR1 is KGHSH and CDR2 is LQKENI in the germline V gene. In DNA, the CDR3 is TGTGCCAGCTCACCAGACGGCCACTCTGGAAACACCATATATTTT. It specifies CASSPDGHSGNTIYF.

The chain combines TRBV10-3 with TRBJ1-5, with D possibly being TRBD1 (5 bases). V lost 2 bases to trimming and J lost 10 bases, with 18 bases between them. Germline-derived CDR1 and CDR2 are ENHRY and SYGVKD. The CDR3 sequence is 15 residues long. In DNA form, the CDR3 reads TGTGCCATCAGTGAGGGAGGGGAGGAGACATCCCCCCAGCATTTT. Its protein product is CAISEGGEETSPQHF.

There are many counts of this clonotype. The CDR3 coding sequence is TGCAGTGCGCCCCGGGACAGGATTACTCAAGAGACCCAGTACTTC. It encodes CSAPRDRITQETQYF. J is TRBJ2-5 and V is TRBV20-1; 8 nucleotides line up with TRBD1. Germline V lookup: CDR1 DFQATT, CDR2 SNEGSKA (reference sequence). The ends lost 6 bases at V and 2 bases at J; junction bases unmatched: 11. CDR3 length: 15 amino acids.

This clonotype was seen a few times. The V and J genes are TRBV25-1 and TRBJ2-1; 7 nucleotides agree with TRBD2. V lost 4 bases, J lost 6 bases, and 6 bases stayed unmatched. Germline V lookup: CDR1 MGHDK, CDR2 SYGVNS. The CDR3 consists of 14 residues. CDR3 protein: CASSAGLDSNEQFF. The CDR3 region has the DNA TGTGCCAGCAGTGCTGGACTAGACTCCAATGAGCAGTTCTTC. Complete variable domain (other parts from reference TRBV25-1 and TRBJ2-1): EADIYQTPRYLVIGTGKKITLECSQTMGHDKMYWYQQDPGMELHLIHYSYGVNSTEKGDLSSESTVSRIRTEHFPLTLESARPSHTSQYLCASSAGLDSNEQFFGPGTRLTVL.

This chain links TRBV24-1 with TRBJ2-6; unclear D gene. The CDR3 is made up of 16 amino acids. V lost 5 bases and J 0 bases, leaving 10 bases between the germline ends. Germline CDR1 and CDR2: KGHDR and SFDVKD. This CDR3 is CATSGVESSGANVLTF. CDR3 DNA sequence: TGTGCCACCAGTGGAGTGGAGAGCTCTGGGGCCAACGTCCTGACTTTC.

The gene calls are TRBV3-1 and TRBJ1-1, with D hard to call. CDR3 length: 13 residues. Trimming took off 4 bases at V and 6 bases at J, with 12 bases between the two ends. Germline values: CDR1 LGHDT, CDR2 YNNKEL (reference sequence). This CDR3 is CASSRKQRAEAFF. CDR3 in DNA: TGTGCCAGCAGCCGAAAACAGAGGGCTGAAGCTTTCTTT. Supplemented by reference TRBV3-1 and TRBJ1-1, the full variable domain reads DTAVSQTPKYLVTQMGNDKSIKCEQNLGHDTMYWYKQDSKKFLKIMFSYNNKELIINETVPNRFSPKSPDKAHLNLHINSLELGDSAVYFCASSRKQRAEAFFGQGTRLTVV.

This clonotype has ten or more counts. The CDR3 DNA sequence: TGTGCCAGCAGCTTTACGGACAGTGAAAATTCACCCCTCCACTTT. Its translation: CASSFTDSENSPLHF. This sequence joins TRBV7-2 and TRBJ1-6, with D perhaps matching TRBD1 (6 bases). Germline CDR1 and CDR2: SGHTA and FQGNSA. Trimming removed 3 bases from V and 7 bases from J, with 13 bases in between. The CDR3 is 15 amino acids.

This clonotype has only a few counts. This chain joins TRBV28 and TRBJ1-2; TRBD1 is a possible D gene (5 bases). Germline V gene data show CDR1 as MDHEN and CDR2 as SYDVKM. Trimming took 8 bases from V and 8 from J, leaving 15 bases between them. This CDR3 region has 12 residues. CDR3 nucleotide sequence: TGTGCCAGCCGAAATCGAGGGGAAGGCTACACCTTC. Protein: CASRNRGEGYTF.

This clonotype came up a few times. The chain joins TRBV3-1 to TRBJ1-3; no definite D call. CDR1 and CDR2 from the germline V gene are LGHDT and YNNKEL (reference sequence). The CDR3 has 12 amino acids. The V end lost 4 bases, the J end lost 9 bases, and 10 bases lay between the germline ends. CDR3 nucleotide sequence: TGTGCCAGCAGCCGGGGTCAGCCCACCATATATTTT. Protein product: CASSRGQPTIYF.

V is TRBV7-2 and J is TRBJ1-1; a weak D match, TRBD1 (6 bases). The CDR3 length is 15 residues. CDR1 is SGHTA, CDR2 FQGNSA, per germline. V lost 4 bases and J 0 bases, leaving 12 bases between the germline ends. CDR3 in amino acids: CASSSQGILNTEAFF. CDR3 DNA: TGTGCCAGCAGCTCTCAGGGGATATTGAACACTGAAGCTTTCTTT.

In this sample, this clonotype turned up a few times. This chain connects TRBV11-3 to TRBJ1-1, with a tentative D call TRBD1 (5 bases). Trimming removed 1 base at V and 1 base at J, with 10 bases between. The CDR3 is 15 amino acids. The V gene's germline CDR1 is SGHNT and CDR2 YENEEA. The CDR3 DNA is TGTGCCAGCAGCTTAGTCGGGACGGCGAACACTGAAGCTTTCTTT. Translating gives CASSLVGTANTEAFF.

This sequence joins TRBV29-1 and TRBJ2-3; TRBD1 agrees at 8 bases. The germline V gene has CDR1 SQVTM and CDR2 ANQGSEA. V shed 7 bases, J shed 5 bases, and the junction held 8 bases outside the gene matches. The CDR3 has 13 residues. The CDR3 loop reads CSAAGGSGDTQYF. The CDR3 DNA reads as TGCAGCGCCGCAGGGGGCTCAGGAGATACGCAGTATTTT.